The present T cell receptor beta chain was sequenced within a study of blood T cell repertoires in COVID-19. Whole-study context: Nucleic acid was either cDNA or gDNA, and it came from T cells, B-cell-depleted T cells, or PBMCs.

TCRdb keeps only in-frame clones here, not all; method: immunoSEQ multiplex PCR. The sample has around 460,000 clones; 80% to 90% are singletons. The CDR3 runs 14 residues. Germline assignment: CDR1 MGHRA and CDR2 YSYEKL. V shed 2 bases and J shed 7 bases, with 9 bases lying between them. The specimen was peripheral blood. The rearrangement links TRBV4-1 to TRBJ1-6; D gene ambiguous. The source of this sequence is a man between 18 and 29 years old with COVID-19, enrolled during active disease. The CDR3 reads CASSQMTGNSPLHF. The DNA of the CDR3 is TGCGCCAGCAGCCAAATGACGGGGAATTCACCCCTCCACTTT.